These T cell receptor beta chains were read from a single sample in a study of neurological immune-mediated disorders. MiXCR was run by TCRdb on the 5' RACE reads, yielding one entry per CDR3 protein. The sample records 87,000 or so distinct CDR3 sequences, 3.5% being singletons. Material for sequencing was PBMCs. The receptors originated from a woman aged 45-60 years with multiple sclerosis. Both conserved end residues are part of each CDR3. A D gene is named only where the DNA matches it firmly. Clone size is not always given. Where it is, it says once, few, many or a class for expanded clones.

abundance	len	j_gene	v_gene	d_gene	CDR3aa
many	12	TRBJ2-7	TRBV28	.	CASSLNSYEQYF
many	13	TRBJ1-5	TRBV20-1	.	CSARTAVNQPQHF
many	14	TRBJ1-4	TRBV7-9	TRBD1	CASSLVGQGGKLFF
.	14	TRBJ1-2	TRBV20-1	TRBD1	CSARKDRGGYGYTF
many	16	TRBJ1-2	TRBV7-2	TRBD1	CASSLVGTGSIRGYTF
many	14	TRBJ2-7	TRBV5-1	.	CASSPQTGSYEQYF
many	17	TRBJ1-3	TRBV5-1	.	CASSLTTGPSSGNTIYF
many	15	TRBJ2-2	TRBV5-6	TRBD2	CASSLAGGNTGELFF
many	14	TRBJ2-7	TRBV9	TRBD1	CASSVGTGHYEQYF